A selection of T cell receptor beta chains follows, all from one sample in a study of OX40 agonist ivuxolimab in advanced cancers. Produced via immunoSEQ multiplex PCR; TCRdb's table is partial and in-frame only. The data contain some 85,000 clones, nearly 90% of them singletons. The sequencing used CD4+ or CD8+ T cells sorted from blood, collected in a trial of the OX40 agonist ivuxolimab. The receptor set was obtained from an adult with an advanced solid tumor such as melanoma, head and neck, liver or kidney cancer. CDR3s leave out the opening cysteine and the closing phenylalanine or tryptophan.

v_call | cdr3_aa
TRBV2 | ASSEGTQTSGGANEQF
TRBV7-9 | ASSIGLADNTGELF
TRBV5-6 | ASSLAGWKNYGYT
TRBV9 | ASSVAGSYEQY
TRBV6-6 | ASSYTYSNQPQH
TRBV18 | ASSPNRPGRSGNTIY
TRBV7-9 | ASSLALIETQY
TRBV21-1 | ASSSHRTGVDYNEQF
TRBV7-8 | ASSLAGTANNEQF
TRBV29-1 | SVEKTQGGEQF
TRBV10-2 | ASGGGVVFNEQF
TRBV30 | AWSVTAGGTDTQY
TRBV9 | ASSAAGGGKNTEAF
TRBV9 | ASRAGTGYNYGYT
TRBV7-2 | ASSSRAGTEGYT
TRBV25-1 | ASKGGYSSSYNSPLH
TRBV18 | ASSPGLQETQY
TRBV29-1 | SVALNTEAF
TRBV19 | ASSNREGTGNTIY
TRBV5-1 | ASSLGGGSLNTEAF
TRBV4-3 | ASSQYGAGGNSPLH
TRBV11-3 | ASSAGGRQY
TRBV11-2 | ASSLVRIGETQY
TRBV9 | ASSVGIGTHEQY
TRBV9 | ASSVQGTGTLSGQY
TRBV7-8 | ASSPIWGAEAKNIQY
TRBV5-6 | ASSSEQGTYEQY
TRBV18 | ASSRDSYEQY
TRBV18 | ASSPGLKETQY
TRBV30 | AWGGQGGTEAF
TRBV6-5 | ASNPLAGASEQY
TRBV9 | ASSVTPGTGATGELF
TRBV2 | ASRRTELQETQY
TRBV5-5 | ASSLSLQGTFEAF
TRBV7-8 | ASSLFENTDTQY
TRBV5-1 | ASSLEQGATGELF
TRBV9 | ASSVGGRGLSYEKLF
TRBV11-2 | ASSPHLVPTGTPNHQY
TRBV7-9 | ASSSTAFYGYT
TRBV11-2 | ASSSVLAAYNEQF
TRBV30 | AWTRQGLSEQY
TRBV19 | ASSIIGGQGNQPQH
TRBV18 | ASSPSGQGNQPQH
TRBV6-1 | ASSEDGTGGWEKTEAF
TRBV6-1 | ASSRRSQPQH